This entry features one T cell receptor beta chain sequence. At one of its ends the junction is not consistent with the germline gene, which may arise from a read error. The sample belongs to a study of blood T cell repertoires in COVID-19. The CDR3 loop spans 13 amino acids. Per the germline V gene, CDR1 is ENHRY and CDR2 is SYGVKD. Data came from immunoSEQ multiplex PCR; TCRdb stores just in-frame clones and leaves some out. The profile covers roughly 280,000 clones, with around 87% appearing a single time and 5.2% taken by the ten largest. This receptor was obtained from a woman aged 55-70 years with COVID-19, enrolled during active disease. The sequenced sample consisted of peripheral blood. The chain employs TRBV10-3 and TRBJ1-1; D unresolved. The CDR3: CAISDPQPGGVLF. In DNA, the CDR3 is TGTGCCATCAGTGATCCACAGCCCGGCGGGGTTCTCTTT.